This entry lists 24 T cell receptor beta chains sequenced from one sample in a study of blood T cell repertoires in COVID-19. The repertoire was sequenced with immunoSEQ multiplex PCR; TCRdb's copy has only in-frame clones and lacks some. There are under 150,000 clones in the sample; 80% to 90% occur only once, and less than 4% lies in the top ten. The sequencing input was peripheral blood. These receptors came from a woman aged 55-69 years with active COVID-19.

CDR3 nucleotides: TGTGCCAGCAGTTACTACGGACTGATCACAGATACGCAGTATTTT. It codes for CASSYYGLITDTQYF. The chain joins TRBV6-6 to TRBJ2-3; perhaps TRBD2 as D (5 bases). The CDR3 extends over 15 amino acids. Trimming removed 1 base at V and 2 bases at J, with 10 bases between. Germline CDR1 is MNHNY and CDR2 is SVGAGI (reference sequence).

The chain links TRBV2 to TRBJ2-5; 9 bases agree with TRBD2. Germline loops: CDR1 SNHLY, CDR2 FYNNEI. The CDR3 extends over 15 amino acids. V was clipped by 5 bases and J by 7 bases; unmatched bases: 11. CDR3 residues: CASSLGTSPVGTQYF. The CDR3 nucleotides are TGTGCCAGCAGTTTGGGGACTAGCCCAGTCGGGACCCAGTACTTC.

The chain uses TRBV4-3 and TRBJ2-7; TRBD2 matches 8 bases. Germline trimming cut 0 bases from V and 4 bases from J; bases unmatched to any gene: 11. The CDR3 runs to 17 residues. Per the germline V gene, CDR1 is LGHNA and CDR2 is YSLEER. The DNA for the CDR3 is TGCGCCAGCAGCCAAGACCCCCCGAGCGGGGGCTATTACGAGCAGTACTTC. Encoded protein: CASSQDPPSGGYYEQYF.

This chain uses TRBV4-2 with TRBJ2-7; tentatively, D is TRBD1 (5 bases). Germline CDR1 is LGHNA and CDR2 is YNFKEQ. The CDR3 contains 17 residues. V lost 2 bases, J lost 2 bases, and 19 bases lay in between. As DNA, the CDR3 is TGTGCCAGCAGCCAAATCAGGGCCGGGTCCAGGGCCTACGAGCAGTACTTC. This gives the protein CASSQIRAGSRAYEQYF.

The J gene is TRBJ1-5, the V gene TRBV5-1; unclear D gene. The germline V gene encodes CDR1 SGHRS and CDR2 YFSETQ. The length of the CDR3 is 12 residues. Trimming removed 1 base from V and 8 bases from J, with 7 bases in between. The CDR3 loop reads CASSLNNEPQHF. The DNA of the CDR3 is TGCGCCAGCAGCTTGAATAATGAGCCCCAGCATTTT.

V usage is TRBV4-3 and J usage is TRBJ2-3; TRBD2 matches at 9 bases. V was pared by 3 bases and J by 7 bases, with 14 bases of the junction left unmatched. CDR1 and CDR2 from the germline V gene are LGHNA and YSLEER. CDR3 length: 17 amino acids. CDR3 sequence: CASSQEIAGVGRHTQYF. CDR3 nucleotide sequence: TGCGCCAGCAGCCAGGAGATAGCGGGAGTGGGGAGGCATACGCAGTATTTT.

CDR3 DNA: TGTGCCAGTAGTACAGGACAGGGGAGATCGCCCCTCCACTTT. It is translated as CASSTGQGRSPLHF. This rearrangement joins TRBV19 to TRBJ1-6, with 9 bases that match TRBD1. V lost 4 bases to trimming and J lost 13 bases; unmatched junction nucleotides: 8. The CDR3 is 14 residues long. CDR1 and CDR2 (germline): LNHDA, SQIVND (reference sequence).

The DNA of the CDR3 is TGTGCCAGCAGCCGACCCGGGGAGACCCAGTACTTC. Protein product: CASSRPGETQYF. The J gene is TRBJ2-5, the V gene TRBV7-3; D not certain. V dropped 5 bases and J dropped 5 bases, with 9 bases sitting between them. The CDR3 is 12 amino acids. Germline V lookup: CDR1 SGHTA, CDR2 FQGTGA.

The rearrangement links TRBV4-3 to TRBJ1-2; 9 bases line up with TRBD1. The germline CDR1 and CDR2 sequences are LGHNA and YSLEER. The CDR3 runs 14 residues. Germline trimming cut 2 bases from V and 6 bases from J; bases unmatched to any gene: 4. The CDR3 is CASSQPGQGHGYTF. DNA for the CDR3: TGCGCCAGCAGCCAACCGGGACAGGGTCATGGCTACACCTTC.

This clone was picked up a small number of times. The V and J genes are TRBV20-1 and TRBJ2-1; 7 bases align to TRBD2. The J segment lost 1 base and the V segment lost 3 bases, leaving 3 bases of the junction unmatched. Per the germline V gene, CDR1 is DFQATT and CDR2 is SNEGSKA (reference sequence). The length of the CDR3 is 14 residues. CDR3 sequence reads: CSASAGVSYNEQFF. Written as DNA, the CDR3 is TGCAGTGCTAGTGCGGGAGTGTCCTACAATGAGCAGTTCTTC.

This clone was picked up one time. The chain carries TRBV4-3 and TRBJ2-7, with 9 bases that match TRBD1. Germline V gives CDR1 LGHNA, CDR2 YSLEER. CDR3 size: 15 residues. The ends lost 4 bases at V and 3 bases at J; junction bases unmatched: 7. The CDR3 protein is CASSPSTGQGYEQYF. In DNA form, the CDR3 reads TGCGCCAGCAGCCCCTCTACGGGACAGGGCTACGAGCAGTACTTC.

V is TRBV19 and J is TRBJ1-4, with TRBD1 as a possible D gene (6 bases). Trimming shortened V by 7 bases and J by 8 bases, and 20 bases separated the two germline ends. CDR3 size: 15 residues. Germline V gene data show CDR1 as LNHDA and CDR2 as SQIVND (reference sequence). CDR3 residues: CASNYPGGRGEKLFF. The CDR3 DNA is TGTGCCAGTAACTACCCGGGGGGGCGCGGGGAAAAACTGTTTTTT.

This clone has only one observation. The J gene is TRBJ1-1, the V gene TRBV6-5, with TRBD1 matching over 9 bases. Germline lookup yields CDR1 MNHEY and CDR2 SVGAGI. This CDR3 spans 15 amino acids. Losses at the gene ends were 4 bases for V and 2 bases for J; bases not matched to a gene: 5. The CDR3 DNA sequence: TGTGCCAGCAGTTTCGACAGGGGGTTAAACACTGAAGCTTTCTTT. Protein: CASSFDRGLNTEAFF.

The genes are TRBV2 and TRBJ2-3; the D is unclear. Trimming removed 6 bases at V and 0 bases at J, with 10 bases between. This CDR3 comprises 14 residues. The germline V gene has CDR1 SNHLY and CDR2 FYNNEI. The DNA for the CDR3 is TGTGCCAGCAGCTCCTGGAGTAGCACAGATACGCAGTATTTT. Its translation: CASSSWSSTDTQYF.

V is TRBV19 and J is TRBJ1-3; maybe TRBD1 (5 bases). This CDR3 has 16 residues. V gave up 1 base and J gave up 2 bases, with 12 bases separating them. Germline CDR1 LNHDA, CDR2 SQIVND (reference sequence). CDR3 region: CASSIGTGRTGNTIYF. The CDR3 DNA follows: TGTGCCAGTAGTATAGGAACAGGCCGCACTGGAAACACCATATATTTT. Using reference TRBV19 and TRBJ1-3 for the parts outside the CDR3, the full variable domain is DGGITQSPKYLFRKEGQNVTLSCEQNLNHDAMYWYRQDPGQGLRLIYYSQIVNDFQKGDIAEGYSVSREKKESFPLTVTSAQKNPTAFYLCASSIGTGRTGNTIYFGEGSWLTVV.

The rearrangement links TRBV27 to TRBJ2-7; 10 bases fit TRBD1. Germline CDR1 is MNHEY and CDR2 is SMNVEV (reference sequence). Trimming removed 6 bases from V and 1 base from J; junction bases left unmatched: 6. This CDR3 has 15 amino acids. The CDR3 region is CASRAPGQGSYEQYF. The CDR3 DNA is TGTGCCAGCAGAGCTCCGGGACAGGGGTCCTACGAGCAGTACTTC.

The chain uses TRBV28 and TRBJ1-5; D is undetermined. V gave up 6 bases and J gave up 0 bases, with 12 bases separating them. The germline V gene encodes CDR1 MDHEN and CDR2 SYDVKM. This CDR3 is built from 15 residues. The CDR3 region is CASRGWSSSNQPQHF. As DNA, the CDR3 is TGTGCCAGCAGGGGCTGGTCCTCTAGCAATCAGCCCCAGCATTTT.

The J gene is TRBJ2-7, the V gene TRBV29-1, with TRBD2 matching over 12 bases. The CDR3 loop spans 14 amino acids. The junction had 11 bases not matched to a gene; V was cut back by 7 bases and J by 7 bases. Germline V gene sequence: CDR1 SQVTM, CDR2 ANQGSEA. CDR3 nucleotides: TGCAGCGGAGTACTAGCGGGAGGATCAGGAGAGCAGTACTTC. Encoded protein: CSGVLAGGSGEQYF.

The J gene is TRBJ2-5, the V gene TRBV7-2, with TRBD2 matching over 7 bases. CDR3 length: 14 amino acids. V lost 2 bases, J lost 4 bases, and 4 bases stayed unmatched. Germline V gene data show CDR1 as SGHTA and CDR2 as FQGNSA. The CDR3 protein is CASSLSGNRETQYF. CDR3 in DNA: TGTGCCAGCAGCTTAAGCGGGAACCGAGAGACCCAGTACTTC.

CDR3 in DNA: TGCGCCAGCAGCTTGAAGGGGAGCACAGATACGCAGTATTTT. Translation: CASSLKGSTDTQYF. This chain joins TRBV5-1 and TRBJ2-3; a possible D gene is TRBD1 (5 bases). V dropped 1 base and J dropped 0 bases, with 6 bases sitting between them. This CDR3 has 14 amino acids. CDR1 and CDR2 from the germline V gene are SGHRS and YFSETQ. The full variable domain, in which reference TRBV5-1 and TRBJ2-3 provide the parts outside the CDR3, is KAGVTQTPRYLIKTRGQQVTLSCSPISGHRSVSWYQQTPGQGLQFLFEYFSETQRNKGNFPGRFSGRQFSNSRSEMNVSTLELGDSALYLCASSLKGSTDTQYFGPGTRLTVL.

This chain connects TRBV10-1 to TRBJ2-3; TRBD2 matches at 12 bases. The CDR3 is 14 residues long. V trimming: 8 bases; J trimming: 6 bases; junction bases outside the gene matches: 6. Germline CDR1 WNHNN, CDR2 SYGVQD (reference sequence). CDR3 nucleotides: TGCGCCAGCGGGACTAGCGGGCTCCTCGATACGCAGTATTTT. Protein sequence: CASGTSGLLDTQYF.

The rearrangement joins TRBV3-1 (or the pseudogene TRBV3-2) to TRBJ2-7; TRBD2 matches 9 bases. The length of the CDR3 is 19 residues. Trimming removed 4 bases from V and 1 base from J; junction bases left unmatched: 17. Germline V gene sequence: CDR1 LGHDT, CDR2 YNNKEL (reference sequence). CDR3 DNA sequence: TGTGCCAGCAGCCCCTACGGATTAGCGGGAGCGGGTGGTTCCTACGAGCAGTACTTC. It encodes CASSPYGLAGAGGSYEQYF.

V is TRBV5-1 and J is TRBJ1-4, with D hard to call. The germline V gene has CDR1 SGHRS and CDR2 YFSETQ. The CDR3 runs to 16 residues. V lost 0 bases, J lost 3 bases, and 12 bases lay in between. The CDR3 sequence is CASSLGRTGANEKLFF. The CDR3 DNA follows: TGCGCCAGCAGCTTGGGACGAACCGGGGCTAATGAAAAACTGTTTTTT.

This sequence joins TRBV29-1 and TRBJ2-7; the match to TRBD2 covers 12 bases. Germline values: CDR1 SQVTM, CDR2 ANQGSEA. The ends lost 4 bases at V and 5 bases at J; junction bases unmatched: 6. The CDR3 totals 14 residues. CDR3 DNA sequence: TGCAGCGTTGCACCCAGACTAGCGGGAGACGAGCAGTACTTC. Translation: CSVAPRLAGDEQYF.